The present entry profiles one T cell receptor (beta chain) with its context. The entry originates in a study of blood T cell repertoires in COVID-19. Trimming pared 8 bases from V and 4 bases from J, leaving 18 bases between. Germline CDR1 is MNHNY and CDR2 is SVGAGI (reference sequence). This CDR3 spans 15 amino acids. Original analysis: Quantification of nucleated cells was approximated via reference gene primer amplification. The protocol was immunoSEQ multiplex PCR, while the TCRdb copy is restricted to in-frame clones and leaves out a portion. D and trimming come from the DNA, and the V and J calls and clone size come from that table. The data show about 75,000 clones, with about nine tenths seen just once and around 9% held by the top ten.

The chain carries TRBV6-6 and TRBJ1-3; perhaps TRBD1 as D (5 bases). The sequence came from a human donor in a cohort sampled during active COVID-19. Sequenced material: peripheral blood. The CDR3 nucleotides are TGTGCCAGCGTAGAGGGGACGGGAGCCGGAAACACCATATATTTT. Translating it yields CASVEGTGAGNTIYF.